This TCR beta chain was retrieved from a study of spatial heterogeneity in lung cancer. Indicated time point: sample taken at primary tumor resection. Sequencing covered unsorted whole RNA taken from tumor, nontumor lung or frozen PBMC. Each CDR3 protein is one row after TCRdb ran MiXCR on the 5' RACE reads. The sample has about 2,000 distinct CDR3 sequences, about 8.9% seen once. Study-level points and caveats: The study found that expanded intratumoral alpha and beta TCR counts tracked tumor mutation counts.

This clonotype was counted a few times. Its antigen remains unidentified. The sequence came from a female donor with early-stage non-small cell lung cancer. Sample: lung tumor tissue, taken at surgery.

The CDR3 protein is CASSSHGRGELFF. The CDR3 nucleotides are TGCGCCAGCAGTTCTCACGGGAGAGGGGAGCTGTTTTTT. The rearrangement joins TRBV23-1 to TRBJ2-2; tentative D call: TRBD2 (6 bases). TRBV23-1 belongs to the ORF category, with a function that is uncertain. V was shortened by 5 bases and J by 8 bases, with 12 bases between the two germline ends. The CDR3 is 13 amino acids.